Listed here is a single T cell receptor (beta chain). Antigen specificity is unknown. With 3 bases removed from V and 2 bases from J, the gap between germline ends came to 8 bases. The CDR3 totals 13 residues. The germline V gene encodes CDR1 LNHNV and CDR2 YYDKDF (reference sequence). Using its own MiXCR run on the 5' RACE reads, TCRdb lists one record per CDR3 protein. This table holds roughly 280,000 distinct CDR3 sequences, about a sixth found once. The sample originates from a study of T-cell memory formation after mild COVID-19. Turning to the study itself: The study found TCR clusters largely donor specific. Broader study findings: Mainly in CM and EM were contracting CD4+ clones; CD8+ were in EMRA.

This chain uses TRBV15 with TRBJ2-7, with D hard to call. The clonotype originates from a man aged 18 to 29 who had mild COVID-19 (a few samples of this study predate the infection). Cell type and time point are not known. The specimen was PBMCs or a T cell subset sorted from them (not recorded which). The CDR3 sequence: CATSRDQTYEQYF. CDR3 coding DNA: TGTGCCACCAGCAGGGACCAGACCTACGAGCAGTACTTC.